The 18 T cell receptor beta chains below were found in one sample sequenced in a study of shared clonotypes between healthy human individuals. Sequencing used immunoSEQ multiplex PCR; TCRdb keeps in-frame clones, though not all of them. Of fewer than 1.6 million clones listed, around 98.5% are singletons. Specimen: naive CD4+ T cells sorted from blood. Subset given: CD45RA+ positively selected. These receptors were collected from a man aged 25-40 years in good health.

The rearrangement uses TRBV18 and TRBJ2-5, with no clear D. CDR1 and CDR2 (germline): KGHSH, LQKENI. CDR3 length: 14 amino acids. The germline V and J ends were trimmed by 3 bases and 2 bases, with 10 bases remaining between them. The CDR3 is CASSPALTQETQYF. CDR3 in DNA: TGTGCCAGCTCACCGGCTCTTACTCAAGAGACCCAGTACTTC.

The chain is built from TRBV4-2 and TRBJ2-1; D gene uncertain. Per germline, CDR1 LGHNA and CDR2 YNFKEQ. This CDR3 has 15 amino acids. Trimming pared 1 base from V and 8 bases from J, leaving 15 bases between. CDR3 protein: CASSQVGWQVHEQFF. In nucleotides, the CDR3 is TGTGCCAGCAGCCAAGTTGGCTGGCAAGTCCATGAGCAGTTCTTC.

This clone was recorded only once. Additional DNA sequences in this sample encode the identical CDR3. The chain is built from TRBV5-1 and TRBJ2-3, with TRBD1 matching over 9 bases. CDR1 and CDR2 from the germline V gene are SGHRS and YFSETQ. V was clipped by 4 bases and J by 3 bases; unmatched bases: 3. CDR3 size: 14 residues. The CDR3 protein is CASSPGQGTDTQYF. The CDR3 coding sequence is TGCGCCAGCAGCCCCGGACAGGGGACAGATACGCAGTATTTT. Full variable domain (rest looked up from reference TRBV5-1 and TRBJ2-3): KAGVTQTPRYLIKTRGQQVTLSCSPISGHRSVSWYQQTPGQGLQFLFEYFSETQRNKGNFPGRFSGRQFSNSRSEMNVSTLELGDSALYLCASSPGQGTDTQYFGPGTRLTVL.

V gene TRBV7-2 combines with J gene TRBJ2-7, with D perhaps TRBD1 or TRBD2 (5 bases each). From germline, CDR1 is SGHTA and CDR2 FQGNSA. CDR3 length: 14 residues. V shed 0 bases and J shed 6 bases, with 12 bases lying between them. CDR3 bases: TGTGCCAGCAGCTTAGCAGATGGGGCGGGCGAGCAGTACTTC. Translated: CASSLADGAGEQYF.

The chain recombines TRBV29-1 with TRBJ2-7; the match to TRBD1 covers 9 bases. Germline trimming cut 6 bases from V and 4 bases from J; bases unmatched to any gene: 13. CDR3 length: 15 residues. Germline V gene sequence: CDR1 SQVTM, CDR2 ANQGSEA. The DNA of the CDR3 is TGCAGCGTCGGGACAGGGTTGCCGCCCCTATACGAGCAGTACTTC. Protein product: CSVGTGLPPLYEQYF.

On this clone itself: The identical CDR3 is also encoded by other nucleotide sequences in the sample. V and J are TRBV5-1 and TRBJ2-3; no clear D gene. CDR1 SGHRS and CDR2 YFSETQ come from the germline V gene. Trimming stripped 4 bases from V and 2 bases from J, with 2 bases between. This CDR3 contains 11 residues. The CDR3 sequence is CASSATDTQYF. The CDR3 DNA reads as TGCGCCAGCAGCGCCACAGATACGCAGTATTTT.

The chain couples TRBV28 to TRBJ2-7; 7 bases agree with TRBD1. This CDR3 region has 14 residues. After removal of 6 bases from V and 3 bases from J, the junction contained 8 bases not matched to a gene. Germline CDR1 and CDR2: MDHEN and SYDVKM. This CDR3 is CASRPAGGFYEQYF. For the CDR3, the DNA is TGTGCCAGCAGGCCGGCAGGGGGATTCTACGAGCAGTACTTC.

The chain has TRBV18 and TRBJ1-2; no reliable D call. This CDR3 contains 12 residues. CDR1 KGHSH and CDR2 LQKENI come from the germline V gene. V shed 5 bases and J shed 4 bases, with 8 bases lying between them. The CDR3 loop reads CASSVGLYGYTF. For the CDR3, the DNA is TGTGCCAGCTCAGTTGGCCTCTATGGCTACACCTTC.

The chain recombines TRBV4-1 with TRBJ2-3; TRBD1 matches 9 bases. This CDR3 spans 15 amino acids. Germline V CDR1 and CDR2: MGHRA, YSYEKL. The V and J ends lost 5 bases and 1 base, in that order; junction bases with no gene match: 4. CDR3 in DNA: TGCGCCAGCAGCTTCCGACAGGGGGGCACAGATACGCAGTATTTT. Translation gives CASSFRQGGTDTQYF.

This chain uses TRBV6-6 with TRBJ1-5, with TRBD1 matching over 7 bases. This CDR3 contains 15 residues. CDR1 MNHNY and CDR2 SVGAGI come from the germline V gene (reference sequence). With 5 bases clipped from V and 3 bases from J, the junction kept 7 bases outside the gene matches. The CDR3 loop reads CASSDDREINQPQHF. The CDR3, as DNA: TGTGCCAGCAGTGATGACAGGGAGATCAATCAGCCCCAGCATTTT.

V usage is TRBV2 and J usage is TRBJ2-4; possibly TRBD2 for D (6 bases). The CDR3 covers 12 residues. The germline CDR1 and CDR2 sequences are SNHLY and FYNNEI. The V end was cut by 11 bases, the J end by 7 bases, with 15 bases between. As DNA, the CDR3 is TGTGCCGGAGGCGGGGTTGGGAACATTCAGTACTTC. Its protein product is CAGGGVGNIQYF.

In nucleotides, the CDR3 is TGTGCCAGCTCACCAGTGGCAGGGGCGCGTAATCAGCCCCAGCATTTT. This sequence encodes CASSPVAGARNQPQHF. The V gene is TRBV18, the J gene TRBJ1-5, with a weak D call TRBD1 (6 bases). Trimming removed 2 bases from V and 4 bases from J, with 15 bases in between. The CDR3 loop spans 16 amino acids. Germline CDR1 KGHSH, CDR2 LQKENI.

This CDR3 reads CAISDGTRDEQYF. The CDR3 DNA sequence: TGTGCCATCAGTGACGGGACTAGGGACGAGCAGTACTTC. The chain carries TRBV10-3 and TRBJ2-7, with 8 bases identical to TRBD2. The CDR3 extends over 13 amino acids. CDR1 is ENHRY, CDR2 SYGVKD, per germline. With V trimmed by 3 bases and J by 5 bases, 3 bases remained unmatched.

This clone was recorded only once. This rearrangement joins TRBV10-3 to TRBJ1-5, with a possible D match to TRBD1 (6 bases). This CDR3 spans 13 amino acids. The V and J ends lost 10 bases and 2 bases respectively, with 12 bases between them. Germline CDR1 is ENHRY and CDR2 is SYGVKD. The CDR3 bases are TGTGCCACACGGACAGAGGGCAATCAGCCCCAGCATTTT. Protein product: CATRTEGNQPQHF.

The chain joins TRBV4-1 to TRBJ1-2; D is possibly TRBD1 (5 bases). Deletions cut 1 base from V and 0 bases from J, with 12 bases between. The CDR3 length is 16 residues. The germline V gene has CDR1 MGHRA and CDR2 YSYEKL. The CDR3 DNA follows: TGCGCCAGCAGCCAAGCCCCAGGGACCGCTAACTATGGCTACACCTTC. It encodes CASSQAPGTANYGYTF.

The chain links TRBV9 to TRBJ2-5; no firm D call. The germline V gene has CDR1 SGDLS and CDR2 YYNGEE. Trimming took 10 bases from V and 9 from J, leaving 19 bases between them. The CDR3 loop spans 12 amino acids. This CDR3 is CASGSEVDPQYF. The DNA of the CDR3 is TGTGCCTCCGGATCGGAAGTCGACCCCCAGTACTTC.

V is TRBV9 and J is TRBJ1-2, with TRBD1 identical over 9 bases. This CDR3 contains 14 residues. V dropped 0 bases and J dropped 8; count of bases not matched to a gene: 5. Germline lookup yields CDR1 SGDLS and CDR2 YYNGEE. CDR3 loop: CASSVATTGGGYTF. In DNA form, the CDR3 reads TGTGCCAGCAGCGTAGCTACGACAGGGGGAGGCTACACCTTC.

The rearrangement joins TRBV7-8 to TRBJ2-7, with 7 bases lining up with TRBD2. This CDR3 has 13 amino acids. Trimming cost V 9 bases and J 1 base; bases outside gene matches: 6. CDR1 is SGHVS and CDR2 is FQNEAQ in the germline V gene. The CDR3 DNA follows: TGTGCCAGTGGGGGAGGGAAGTCCTACGAGCAGTACTTC. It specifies CASGGGKSYEQYF.